A single sample is the source of the 7 T cell receptor beta chains below, sequenced in a study of blood T cell repertoires in COVID-19. The protocol was immunoSEQ multiplex PCR, while the TCRdb copy is restricted to in-frame clones and leaves out a portion. The sample shows around 150,000 clones, roughly 82% of them seen only once. The sample was PBMCs or T cells enriched from blood (not recorded which). These receptors all come from a man over 45 who had recovered from COVID-19.

The chain employs TRBV18 and TRBJ2-2; possible D gene TRBD1, 6 bases. This CDR3 has 15 residues. Germline CDR1 and CDR2: KGHSH and LQKENI. V gave up 3 bases and J gave up 1 base, with 9 bases separating them. CDR3 sequence: CASSPDRLNTGELFF. The DNA for the CDR3 is TGTGCCAGCTCACCGGACAGACTGAACACCGGGGAGCTGTTTTTT.

CDR3: CASEGGKGSYEQYF. The CDR3, as DNA: TGTGCCAGCGAGGGCGGGAAGGGTTCCTACGAGCAGTACTTC. This chain uses TRBV6-5 with TRBJ2-7; D may be TRBD2 (6 bases). The CDR3 is 14 residues long. CDR1 and CDR2 from the germline V gene are MNHEY and SVGAGI. V was pared by 8 bases and J by 1 base, with 15 bases between.

The chain has TRBV9 and TRBJ2-3, with 9 nucleotides matching TRBD2. Germline V gives CDR1 SGDLS, CDR2 YYNGEE. This CDR3 contains 15 residues. V was clipped by 0 bases and J by 3 bases; unmatched bases: 2. In nucleotides, the CDR3 is TGTGCCAGCAGCGTAGTGAGCGGGGGGACAGATACGCAGTATTTT. It is translated as CASSVVSGGTDTQYF.

The V and J genes are TRBV24-1 and TRBJ2-5; tentative D call: TRBD1 (5 bases). CDR3 size: 14 residues. Looked up from germline, CDR1 is KGHDR and CDR2 is SFDVKD. Between the trimmed V and J ends, which lost 3 bases and 5 bases, there was a span of 12 bases. The CDR3 reads CATSDPGSRETQYF. Written as DNA, the CDR3 is TGTGCCACCAGTGATCCAGGGTCGAGGGAGACCCAGTACTTC.

The genes are TRBV24-1 and TRBJ2-5; TRBD1 aligns across 7 bases. The ends lost 7 bases at V and 4 bases at J; junction bases unmatched: 8. CDR3 length: 14 residues. Looked up from germline, CDR1 is KGHDR and CDR2 is SFDVKD. The CDR3 is CATSERGGGETQYF. Written as DNA, the CDR3 is TGTGCCACCAGCGAAAGAGGGGGCGGAGAGACCCAGTACTTC.

This clone was recorded once. The V call is TRBV19, the J call TRBJ2-2; D possibly corresponds to TRBD1 (5 bases). Germline values: CDR1 LNHDA, CDR2 SQIVND (reference sequence). V was pared by 8 bases and J by 1 base, with 8 bases between. CDR3 length: 13 residues. The CDR3 nucleotides read TGTGCCAGTTTAGGACAGAACACCGGGGAGCTGTTTTTT. Protein: CASLGQNTGELFF.

This clone was observed a few times. The chain combines TRBV28 with TRBJ2-5; no firm D call. CDR1 MDHEN and CDR2 SYDVKM come from the germline V gene. Trimming left V 6 bases short and J 2 bases short, with 10 bases between. This CDR3 has 13 amino acids. Here the CDR3 DNA reads TGTGCCAGCAGACCTCCGAGTCAAGAGACCCAGTACTTC. It specifies CASRPPSQETQYF.